The entry that follows covers one TCR beta chain sequence. The antigen remains undetermined. The sample originates from a study of blood T cells in healthy people across ages. This CDR3 is 15 amino acids long. Trimming took 3 bases from V and 3 from J, leaving 15 bases between them. Per the germline V gene, CDR1 is DFQATT and CDR2 is SNEGSKA (reference sequence). The study's findings and limits: Samples with more naive T cells showed higher observed beta diversity.

Collection of ten milliliters of peripheral blood was performed for each donor. For the second PCR, which ran for roughly 6 to 11 cycles, a sample-barcoded 5' primer and a J-beta primer mix were used. TCRdb fed the 5' RACE reads into MiXCR, producing one record per CDR3 protein. This table holds 650,000 to 1,000,000 distinct CDR3 sequences, roughly 34% found once. V usage is TRBV20-1 and J usage is TRBJ1-5; D is perhaps TRBD1 (6 bases). The sample consisted of blood. The TCR sequence derives from a man younger than 35 in good health. CDR3 residues: CSASGGGGLNQPQHF. CDR3 sequence (DNA): TGCAGTGCTAGCGGTGGAGGGGGGCTCAATCAGCCCCAGCATTTT.